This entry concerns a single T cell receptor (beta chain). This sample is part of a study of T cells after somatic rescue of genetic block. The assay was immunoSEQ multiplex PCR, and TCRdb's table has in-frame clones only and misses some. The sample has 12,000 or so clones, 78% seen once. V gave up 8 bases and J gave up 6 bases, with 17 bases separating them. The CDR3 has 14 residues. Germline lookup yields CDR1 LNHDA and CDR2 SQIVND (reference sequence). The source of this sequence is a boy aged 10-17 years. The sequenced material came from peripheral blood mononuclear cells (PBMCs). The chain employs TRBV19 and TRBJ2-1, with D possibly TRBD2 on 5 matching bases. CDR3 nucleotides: TGTGCCAGTTCCCGGGGAGCGACCTCCAATGAGCAGTTCTTC. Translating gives CASSRGATSNEQFF.